The 10 T cell receptor beta chains reported below all come from one sample, sequenced in a study of blood T cell repertoires in COVID-19. Profiling relied on immunoSEQ multiplex PCR, and the TCRdb table lists in-frame clones only, not all of them. In the table there are about 190,000 clones, around 82% of which are singletons. Sequencing was done on a sample of peripheral blood. The receptors here all came from a man aged 50-59 years with active or convalescent COVID-19.

This rearrangement joins TRBV30 to TRBJ2-7, with TRBD1 identical over 7 bases. Unmatched junction bases numbered 5, after V lost 6 bases and J lost 0 bases. The CDR3 is 13 amino acids. Germline assignment: CDR1 GTSNPN and CDR2 SVGIG (reference sequence). CDR3 bases: TGTGCCTGCGGGACAGCCAGCTCCTACGAGCAGTACTTC. It specifies CACGTASSYEQYF.

The genes are TRBV19 and TRBJ2-7; 9 positions agree with TRBD1. The V gene end was trimmed by 3 bases and the J gene end by 4 bases; junction bases not matched to a gene: 7. CDR1 and CDR2 from the germline V gene are LNHDA and SQIVND (reference sequence). This CDR3 contains 15 residues. CDR3 DNA sequence: TGTGCCAGTAGTATCTATGGGGACAGGGTATACGAGCAGTACTTC. This sequence encodes CASSIYGDRVYEQYF.

The chain recombines TRBV24-1 with TRBJ2-5, with TRBD1 matching over 11 bases. With 3 bases clipped from V and 7 bases from J, the junction kept 6 bases outside the gene matches. The CDR3 contains 15 residues. The V gene's germline CDR1 is KGHDR and CDR2 SFDVKD. CDR3 residues: CATSDRTGGDGTQYF. In DNA form, the CDR3 reads TGTGCCACCAGTGATAGGACAGGGGGCGACGGGACCCAGTACTTC.

This clone was counted a single time. The V call is TRBV30, the J call TRBJ1-4; D uncertain. CDR1 is GTSNPN and CDR2 is SVGIG in the germline V gene (reference sequence). The CDR3 extends over 12 amino acids. The CDR3 loop reads CAGGVTNEKLFF. In DNA, the CDR3 is TGTGCGGGCGGGGTAACTAATGAAAAACTGTTTTTT.

The chain links TRBV4-3 to TRBJ2-1; no reliable D call. The V gene's germline CDR1 is LGHNA and CDR2 YSLEER. This CDR3 is 13 amino acids long. V gave up 4 bases and J gave up 6 bases, with 10 bases separating them. CDR3 protein: CASSPLPRNEQFF. In DNA form, the CDR3 reads TGCGCCAGCAGCCCCCTTCCGCGCAATGAGCAGTTCTTC.

V and J are TRBV6-5 and TRBJ1-1; D is possibly TRBD1 (5 bases). V lost 9 bases, J lost 1 base, and 15 bases lay in between. The germline V gene has CDR1 MNHEY and CDR2 SVGAGI. This CDR3 has 14 residues. The CDR3 nucleotides read TGTGCCAGTCTCCCCACAGGACCGAACACTGAAGCTTTCTTT. As protein: CASLPTGPNTEAFF.

This chain links TRBV2 with TRBJ2-5, with no clear D. V shed 4 bases and J shed 2 bases, with 8 bases lying between them. The germline CDR1 and CDR2 sequences are SNHLY and FYNNEI. There are 13 residues in the CDR3. CDR3: CASSVWQQETQYF. In nucleotides, the CDR3 is TGTGCCAGCAGTGTTTGGCAGCAAGAGACCCAGTACTTC.

This clone turned up a few times. The chain is built from TRBV10-3 and TRBJ2-1, with 8 bases aligning to TRBD2. J gave up 7 bases and V 4 bases, and 12 bases lay outside the gene matches. Germline loops: CDR1 ENHRY, CDR2 SYGVKD. CDR3 length: 16 residues. This CDR3 reads CAISGQREMVLNEQFF. Here the CDR3 DNA reads TGTGCCATCAGTGGTCAGCGGGAGATGGTTCTGAATGAGCAGTTCTTC.

J is TRBJ2-2 and V is TRBV9, with TRBD1 identical over 7 bases. The V gene's germline CDR1 is SGDLS and CDR2 YYNGEE. V was pared by 3 bases and J by 7 bases, with 3 bases of the junction left unmatched. The CDR3 spans 13 residues. In DNA, the CDR3 is TGTGCCAGCAGCGCGACAGGGTACGGGGAGCTGTTTTTT. It encodes CASSATGYGELFF.

For the CDR3, the DNA is TGCGCCAGCAGTCCGGGACAGGGGAGCTCTGGGGCCAACGTCCTGACTTTC. This encodes CASSPGQGSSGANVLTF. The genes are TRBV5-1 and TRBJ2-6, with 10 bases identical to TRBD1. CDR1 and CDR2 from the germline V gene are SGHRS and YFSETQ. This CDR3 has 17 residues. The V and J ends lost 5 bases and 0 bases, in that order; junction bases with no gene match: 5.